This T cell receptor beta chain is from a study of OX40 agonist ivuxolimab in advanced cancers. Study conclusions and caveats: Among some nonresponders, normalized T-cell clonal expansion was also low. The study found among the lowest clonal expansion in partial responders at 0.1-3.0 mg/kg.

The study sampled blood at baseline, cycle 4 day 1, and cycle 7 day 1. About this clone itself: Antigen unknown.

Losses at the gene ends were 5 bases for V and 5 bases for J; bases not matched to a gene: 12. The CDR3 has 15 residues. Germline CDR1 SGHNT, CDR2 YENEEA. Profiling relied on immunoSEQ multiplex PCR, and the TCRdb table lists in-frame clones only, not all of them. The sample holds about 28,000 clones; around 84% are singletons and the top ten take about a quarter. The sequences come from CD4+ or CD8+ T cells sorted from blood, collected in a trial of the OX40 agonist ivuxolimab. This receptor was identified in an adult with an advanced solid tumor such as melanoma, head and neck, liver or kidney cancer. V and J are TRBV11-3 and TRBJ2-7, with TRBD2 identical over 7 bases. In DNA form, the CDR3 reads TGTGCCAGCAGCCCGGGACTATCGGGAGGAGACGAGCAGTACTTC. Amino acid sequence: CASSPGLSGGDEQYF.